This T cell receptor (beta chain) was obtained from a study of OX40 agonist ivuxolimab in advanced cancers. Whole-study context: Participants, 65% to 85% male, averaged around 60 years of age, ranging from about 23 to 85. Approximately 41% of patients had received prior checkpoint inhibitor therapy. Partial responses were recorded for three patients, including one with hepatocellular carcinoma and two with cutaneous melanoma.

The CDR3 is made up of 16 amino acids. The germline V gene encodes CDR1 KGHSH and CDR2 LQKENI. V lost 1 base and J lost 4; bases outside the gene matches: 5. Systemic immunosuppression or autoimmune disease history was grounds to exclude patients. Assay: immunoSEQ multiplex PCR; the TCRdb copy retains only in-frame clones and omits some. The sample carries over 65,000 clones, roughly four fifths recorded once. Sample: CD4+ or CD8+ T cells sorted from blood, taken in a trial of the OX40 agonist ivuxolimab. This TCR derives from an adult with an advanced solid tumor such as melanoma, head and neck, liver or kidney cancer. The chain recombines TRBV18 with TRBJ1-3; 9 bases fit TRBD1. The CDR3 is CASSPRTGAEGNTIYF. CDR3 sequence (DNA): TGTGCCAGCTCACCACGGACAGGGGCTGAAGGAAACACCATATATTTT. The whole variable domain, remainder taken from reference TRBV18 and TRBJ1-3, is NAGVMQNPRHLVRRRGQEARLRCSPMKGHSHVYWYRQLPEEGLKFMVYLQKENIIDESGMPKERFSAEFPKEGPSILRIQQVVRGDSAAYFCASSPRTGAEGNTIYFGEGSWLTVV.